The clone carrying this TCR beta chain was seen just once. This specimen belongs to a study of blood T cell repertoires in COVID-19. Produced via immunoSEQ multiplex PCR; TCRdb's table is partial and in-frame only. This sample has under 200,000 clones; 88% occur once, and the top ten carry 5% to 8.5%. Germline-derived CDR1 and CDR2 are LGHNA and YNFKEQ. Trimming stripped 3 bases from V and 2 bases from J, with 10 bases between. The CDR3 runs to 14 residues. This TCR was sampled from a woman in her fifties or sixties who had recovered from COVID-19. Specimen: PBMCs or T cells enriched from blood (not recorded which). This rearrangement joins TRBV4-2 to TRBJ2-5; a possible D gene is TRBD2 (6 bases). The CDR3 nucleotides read TGTGCCAGCAGCCAGGGACTCGTACAAGAGACCCAGTACTTC. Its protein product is CASSQGLVQETQYF.